This entry lists 12 T cell receptor beta chains sequenced from one sample in a study of shared clonotypes between healthy human individuals. Data came from immunoSEQ multiplex PCR; TCRdb stores just in-frame clones and leaves some out. The data show about 2.3 million clones, with under 95% seen just once and more than 0.35% held by the top ten. Source material: naive CD4+ T cells from PBMCs. Subset meaning: CD45RA+ positively selected. These receptor sequences come from a man aged 18 to 29 in good health. Some clones in this sample may be carry-over from other donors' samples.

The genes are TRBV5-1 and TRBJ2-5; a weak D match, TRBD1 (6 bases). In germline, CDR1 is SGHRS, CDR2 YFSETQ. The CDR3 is 15 residues long. Trimming pared 2 bases from V and 2 bases from J, leaving 13 bases between. The CDR3 reads CASSLMPGQQETQYF. The CDR3 coding sequence is TGCGCCAGCAGCTTAATGCCAGGACAGCAAGAGACCCAGTACTTC.

With respect to this clone: The identical CDR3 is also encoded by other nucleotide sequences in the sample. The chain uses TRBV28 and TRBJ1-1, with a possible D match to TRBD1 (5 bases). With 5 bases removed from V and 2 bases from J, the gap between germline ends came to 9 bases. Germline V CDR1 and CDR2: MDHEN, SYDVKM. The CDR3 runs 13 residues. The CDR3 is CASSRQLNTEAFF. CDR3 in DNA: TGTGCCAGCAGTAGACAGCTCAACACTGAAGCTTTCTTT.

The genes are TRBV10-3 and TRBJ2-1, with D uncertain. This CDR3 comprises 15 residues. The V end was cut by 2 bases, the J end by 5 bases, with 13 bases between. Germline V gene sequence: CDR1 ENHRY, CDR2 SYGVKD. The CDR3 coding sequence is TGTGCCATCAGTGAGGTCAACCCATCCCACAATGAGCAGTTCTTC. Translating it yields CAISEVNPSHNEQFF.

The chain is built from TRBV14 and TRBJ2-3, with 9 nucleotides matching TRBD1. The CDR3 has 16 amino acids. CDR1 and CDR2 from the germline V gene are SGHDN and FVKESK. V lost 4 bases to trimming and J lost 4 bases; unmatched junction nucleotides: 9. The chain's CDR3 is CASSRWTGAFSDTQYF. The CDR3 DNA reads TGTGCCAGCAGCCGATGGACAGGGGCTTTCTCAGATACGCAGTATTTT. Supplemented by reference TRBV14 and TRBJ2-3, the full variable domain reads EAGVTQFPSHSVIEKGQTVTLRCDPISGHDNLYWYRRVMGKEIKFLLHFVKESKQDESGMPNNRFLAERTGGTYSTLKVQPAELEDSGVYFCASSRWTGAFSDTQYFGPGTRLTVL.

This chain links TRBV27 with TRBJ2-7; D remains ambiguous. This CDR3 contains 15 residues. Germline V gene data show CDR1 as MNHEY and CDR2 as SMNVEV (reference sequence). V lost 2 bases and J lost 0, with 11 bases in between. The chain's CDR3 is CASSLESGSSYEQYF. CDR3 DNA: TGTGCCAGCAGTTTAGAGTCTGGCAGCTCCTACGAGCAGTACTTC.

The CDR3 DNA follows: TGTGCCAGCAGCTCACGACCACCCAGGGGGCGCGACACCGGGGAGCTGTTTTTT. The encoded protein is CASSSRPPRGRDTGELFF. The chain uses TRBV7-3 and TRBJ2-2; 8 bases agree with TRBD1. This CDR3 is built from 18 residues. CDR1 and CDR2 (germline): SGHTA, FQGTGA. Trimming took 4 bases from V and 3 from J; bases not matched to a gene: 13. The full variable domain, with the rest looked up from reference TRBV7-3 and TRBJ2-2, is GAGVSQTPSNKVTEKGKYVELRCDPISGHTALYWYRQSLGQGPEFLIYFQGTGAADDSGLPNDRFFAVRPEGSVSTLKIQRTERGDSAVYLCASSSRPPRGRDTGELFFGEGSRLTVL.

This chain connects TRBV4-3 to TRBJ2-5; tentative D call: TRBD1 (6 bases). The CDR3 length is 15 residues. From germline, CDR1 is LGHNA and CDR2 YSLEER. Trimming removed 3 bases at V and 2 bases at J, with 13 bases between. CDR3 sequence: CASSQAYRAQETQYF. The CDR3 DNA reads as TGCGCCAGCAGCCAGGCGTACAGGGCACAAGAGACCCAGTACTTC.

J is TRBJ2-7 and V is TRBV2, with 7 positions matching TRBD1. The CDR3 has 14 residues. V lost 6 bases and J lost 6; bases outside the gene matches: 11. Germline values: CDR1 SNHLY, CDR2 FYNNEI. CDR3 in DNA: TGTGCCAGCAGCCGACAGGGTAGGGGCTCCGAGCAGTACTTC. This gives the protein CASSRQGRGSEQYF.

The V and J genes are TRBV2 and TRBJ1-5, with no clear D. The length of the CDR3 is 14 residues. Germline CDR1 is SNHLY and CDR2 is FYNNEI. V was trimmed by 5 bases and J by 7 bases, leaving 15 bases between them. The CDR3 sequence is CASSQGQNGQPQHF. The CDR3 DNA follows: TGTGCCAGCAGTCAAGGGCAGAATGGACAGCCCCAGCATTTT. The complete variable domain, with remaining parts taken from reference TRBV2 and TRBJ1-5, reads EPEVTQTPSHQVTQMGQEVILRCVPISNHLYFYWYRQILGQKVEFLVSFYNNEISEKSEIFDDQFSVERPDGSNFTLKIRSTKLEDSAMYFCASSQGQNGQPQHFGDGTRLSIL.

V and J are TRBV18 and TRBJ1-5, with a tentative D call TRBD1 (5 bases). V lost 3 bases and J lost 0, with 6 bases in between. The CDR3 loop spans 14 amino acids. Germline V gene data show CDR1 as KGHSH and CDR2 as LQKENI. Here the CDR3 DNA reads TGTGCCAGCTCACCGGACATTAGCAATCAGCCCCAGCATTTT. This translates into CASSPDISNQPQHF.

V and J are TRBV18 and TRBJ2-2, with TRBD2 matching over 11 bases. The CDR3 loop spans 17 amino acids. Germline CDR1 KGHSH, CDR2 LQKENI. Trimming cost V 3 bases and J 3 bases; bases outside gene matches: 6. The CDR3 sequence is CASSPRTSGFHTGELFF. In DNA form, the CDR3 reads TGTGCCAGCTCACCCCGGACTAGCGGGTTTCACACCGGGGAGCTGTTTTTT.

The chain uses TRBV6-6 and TRBJ1-1; D gene ambiguous. Deletions cut 0 bases from V and 2 bases from J, with 7 bases between. Germline CDR1 is MNHNY and CDR2 is SVGAGI (reference sequence). The CDR3 is 14 residues long. CDR3 region: CASSYSRSNTEAFF. CDR3 DNA sequence: TGTGCCAGCAGTTACTCGAGAAGTAACACTGAAGCTTTCTTT.